The clone carrying this T cell receptor beta chain was detected ten times or more. Its matching antigen is unknown. Amplification of TCR beta CDR3 regions was performed using RNA transcripts as template. TCR CDR3 underwent first-round RT-PCR with the HTBI primer set. TCRdb processed the multiplex PCR reads anew with MiXCR; each CDR3 protein has one entry. The repertoire includes hundreds of thousands of distinct CDR3 sequences, roughly a quarter of them detected once, and around 40% sits in the top ten. The data are from a study of T cells in Graves' hyperthyroidism and ophthalmopathy. Study-wide results and caveats: Among thyroid clonotypes expanded above 0.001, most also appeared in blood.

Trimming at V came to 6 bases and at J to 2 bases, leaving 7 bases not matched to a gene. CDR3 length: 13 amino acids. Looked up from germline, CDR1 is DFQATT and CDR2 is SNEGSKA (reference sequence). Exclusion of a patient resulted from uncontrolled infection, other autoimmune disease, pregnancy or lactation. Every diagnosis used clinical symptoms, serum thyroxine and TRAb, thyroid ultrasound and orbital computed tomography. This TCR was sampled from a woman aged 35 to 49 with Graves' ophthalmopathy. The chain employs TRBV20-1 and TRBJ2-7, with 7 nucleotides matching TRBD2. The sequenced sample was blood. The CDR3 DNA reads TGCAGTGCCTGGACTAGTTCGGCCTACGAGCAGTACTTC. Protein: CSAWTSSAYEQYF.